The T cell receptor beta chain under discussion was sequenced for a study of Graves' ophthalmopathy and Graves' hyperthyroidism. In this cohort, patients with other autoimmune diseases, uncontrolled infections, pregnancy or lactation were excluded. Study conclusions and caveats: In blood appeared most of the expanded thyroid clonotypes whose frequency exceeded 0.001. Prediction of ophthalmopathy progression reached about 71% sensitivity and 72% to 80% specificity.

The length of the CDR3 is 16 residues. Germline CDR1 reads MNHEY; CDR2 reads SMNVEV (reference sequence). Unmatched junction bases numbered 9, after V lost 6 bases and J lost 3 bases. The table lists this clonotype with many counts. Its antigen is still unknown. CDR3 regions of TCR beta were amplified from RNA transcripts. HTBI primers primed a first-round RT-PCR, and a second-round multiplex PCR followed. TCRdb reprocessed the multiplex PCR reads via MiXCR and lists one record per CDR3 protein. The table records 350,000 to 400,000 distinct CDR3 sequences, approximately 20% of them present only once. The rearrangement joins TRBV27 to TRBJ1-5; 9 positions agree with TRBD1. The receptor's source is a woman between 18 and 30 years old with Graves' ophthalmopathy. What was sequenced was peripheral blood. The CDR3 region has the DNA TGTGCCAGCAGACCCTTGGGGACAGGGCTCAATCAGCCCCAGCATTTT. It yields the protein CASRPLGTGLNQPQHF.